These T cell receptor beta chains were read from a single sample in a study of OX40 agonist ivuxolimab in advanced cancers. Here immunoSEQ multiplex PCR was the method, and the copy in TCRdb shows in-frame clones only, minus some. The sample includes more than 80,000 clones, about 90% seen only once; the top ten take about 9%. The source material was CD4+ or CD8+ T cells sorted from blood, sampled in a trial of the OX40 agonist ivuxolimab. The receptors were gathered from an adult with an advanced solid tumor such as melanoma, head and neck, liver or kidney cancer. The CDR3 runs from the conserved cysteine through the conserved F or W. The order of the fields is D gene, V gene, clone size, J gene, CDR3 protein, CDR3 DNA. D genes are given only for firm matches. Size values are once, few and many counts, or a class for expanded clones, and some rows have none.

>TRBD2|TRBV11-3|NA|TRBJ2-7
CASSPIAGAPSEQYF
TGTGCCAGCAGCCCCATAGCGGGAGCCCCCTCCGAGCAGTACTTC
>NA|TRBV4-1|NA|TRBJ1-3
CASSQEDSGNTIYF
TGCGCCAGCAGCCAAGAAGACTCTGGAAACACCATATATTTT
>TRBD2|TRBV11-2|once|TRBJ2-7
CASSLGLAGGWEYF
TGTGCCAGCAGCTTAGGACTAGCGGGAGGGTGGGAGTACTTC
>TRBD2|TRBV7-2|NA|TRBJ2-1
CASSAGDYRYNEQFF
TGTGCCAGCAGCGCCGGGGACTACCGTTACAATGAGCAGTTCTTC
>TRBD2|TRBV7-9|NA|TRBJ2-2
CASSIFSGSVTGELFF
TGTGCCAGCAGCATCTTTAGCGGGAGTGTCACCGGGGAGCTGTTTTTT
>TRBD2|TRBV7-3|once|TRBJ2-5
CASSPGLAGVGEQYF
TGTGCCAGCAGCCCGGGACTAGCGGGAGTTGGGGAGCAGTACTTC
>TRBD1|TRBV19|NA|TRBJ2-1
CASSTLDGQGSNEQFF
TGTGCCAGTAGTACCCTTGATGGACAGGGGTCAAATGAGCAGTTCTTC
>TRBD1|TRBV4-1|NA|TRBJ1-1
CASTGGQGGNTEAFF
TGCGCCAGCACCGGGGGGCAGGGGGGGAACACTGAAGCTTTCTTT
>NA|TRBV27|NA|TRBJ2-1
CASSLGDGYRNEQFF
TGTGCCAGCAGTCTGGGGGACGGTTATCGGAATGAGCAGTTCTTC
>NA|TRBV6-5|NA|TRBJ1-2
CASSYDSPHGGYTF
TGTGCCAGCAGCTATGACAGTCCCCATGGAGGCTACACCTTC
>NA|TRBV6-5|NA|TRBJ1-2
CASSTFGRTYGYTF
TGTGCCAGCAGTACGTTCGGACGGACCTATGGCTACACCTTC
>NA|TRBV10-3|once|TRBJ1-2
CAISDLRSYGYTF
TGTGCCATCAGTGACCTTCGATCCTATGGCTACACCTTC
>NA|TRBV18|NA|TRBJ1-2
CASSPPAGNYGYTF
TGTGCCAGCTCACCACCGGCAGGGAACTATGGCTACACCTTC
>NA|TRBV18|once|TRBJ2-7
CASSDYLDEQYF
TGTGCCAGCTCTGATTACCTTGACGAGCAGTACTTC
>TRBD2|TRBV5-3|NA|TRBJ2-3
CARSGVQREGNTDTQYF
TGTGCCAGAAGCGGAGTACAGCGGGAGGGAAACACAGATACGCAGTATTTT
>TRBD1|TRBV5-1|NA|TRBJ1-1
CASSLIAGGNTEAFF
TGCGCCAGCAGCTTGATTGCAGGGGGAAACACTGAAGCTTTCTTT
>NA|TRBV9|NA|TRBJ1-1
CASSVYWDTEAFF
TGTGCCAGCAGCGTCTATTGGGACACTGAAGCTTTCTTT
>TRBD2|TRBV6-6|NA|TRBJ2-7
CASLAGGSYEQYF
TGTGCCAGCCTAGCGGGAGGCTCCTACGAGCAGTACTTC
>TRBD2|TRBV6-1|NA|TRBJ2-2
CATRWDYINTGELFF
TGTGCCACACGCTGGGACTACATAAACACCGGGGAGCTGTTTTTT
>NA|TRBV9|NA|TRBJ2-1
CASSVGEGSYNEQFF
TGTGCCAGCAGCGTAGGCGAAGGCTCCTACAATGAGCAGTTCTTC
>NA|TRBV27|NA|TRBJ2-1
CASSLWRESYNEQFF
TGTGCCAGCAGTTTATGGCGGGAATCCTACAATGAGCAGTTCTTC
>NA|TRBV4-1|NA|TRBJ2-7
CASSQDWPGSYEQYF
TGCGCCAGCAGCCAAGATTGGCCCGGGAGCTACGAGCAGTACTTC
>NA|TRBV7-3|once|TRBJ2-3
CASSQTPASTDTQYF
TGTGCCAGCAGCCAGACCCCAGCTAGCACAGATACGCAGTATTTT
>TRBD1|TRBV6-5|NA|TRBJ2-1
CASNPRQGYVNEQFF
TGTGCCAGCAACCCCAGACAGGGATATGTCAATGAGCAGTTCTTC
>NA|TRBV7-9|once|TRBJ1-5
CASSFGGENQPQHF
TGTGCCAGCAGCTTTGGAGGGGAAAACCAGCCCCAGCATTTT
>TRBD2|TRBV11-2|NA|TRBJ2-7
CASSFLTSGRFPSYEQYF
TGTGCCAGCAGCTTCTTGACTAGCGGGAGGTTCCCCTCCTACGAGCAGTACTTC